This TCR beta chain was captured in a study of T-cell memory formation after mild COVID-19. The CDR3 consists of 14 residues. Germline-derived CDR1 and CDR2 are DFQATT and SNEGSKA (reference sequence). TCRdb re-called the 5' RACE reads with MiXCR, one entry per CDR3 protein. There are under 300,000 distinct CDR3 sequences in the sample; about 15% occur only once, and approximately 3.5% lies in the top ten. This clonotype was sampled from a man aged 18 to 35 who had mild COVID-19 (a few samples of this study predate the infection). Cell type and time point are not known. Sequenced material: PBMCs or a T cell subset sorted from them (not recorded which). The chain couples TRBV20-1 to TRBJ2-3, with 10 bases fitting TRBD1. CDR3 amino acids: CRIGTGASTDTQYF. In DNA, the CDR3 is TGCAGAATCGGGACAGGGGCTAGCACAGATACGCAGTATTTT.